Sequencing of this T cell receptor beta chain was carried out in a study of T-cell memory formation after mild COVID-19. Study background: Clusters were largely donor specific.

With 2 bases clipped from V and 4 bases from J, the junction kept 3 bases outside the gene matches. The CDR3 runs 14 residues. Germline CDR1 reads MNHEY; CDR2 reads SVGEGT. Each CDR3 protein gets one entry after TCRdb re-called the 5' RACE reads with MiXCR. The table records roughly 550,000 distinct CDR3 sequences, around 21% of them present only once. There are a few counts of this clonotype. Its target is unknown. Notes on the study in general: Pre-infection memory carried some responding clones, suggesting that cross-reactive memory joined. Among clones peaking at day 37 in the second wave, SARS-CoV-2 specificity remained unconfirmed.

J is TRBJ2-3 and V is TRBV6-2 or TRBV6-3; 7 bases are shared with TRBD2. The sequence came from an adult woman who had mild COVID-19 (a few samples of this study predate the infection). Cell type and time point are not known. Source material: PBMCs or a T cell subset sorted from them (not recorded which). CDR3 coding DNA: TGTGCCAGCAGTTACGCGGGAGCGGCAGATACGCAGTATTTT. Translating gives CASSYAGAADTQYF.